Listed here are 32 T cell receptor beta chains from one sample, sequenced in a study of technical replicates of blood from a few donors. Measured with immunoSEQ multiplex PCR; TCRdb has only the in-frame clones, and not every one. The sample records some 31,000 clones, 90% to 95% being singletons. The specimen sequenced was PBMCs. The origin of the receptors is a human donor in good health. Some clones in this sample may be carry-over from other donors' samples.

This clone has just a few counts. J is TRBJ1-4 and V is TRBV5-4; perhaps TRBD1 as D (5 bases). Germline loops: CDR1 SGHNT, CDR2 YYREEE (reference sequence). There are 16 residues in the CDR3. The V and J ends lost 4 bases and 3 bases respectively, with 16 bases between them. The CDR3 spells CASSLLAGGANEKLFF. The CDR3 DNA follows: TGTGCCAGCAGCCTTCTTGCTGGGGGGGCTAATGAAAAACTGTTTTTT.

V gene TRBV7-9 combines with J gene TRBJ1-2; D unclear. V lost 5 bases, J lost 7 bases, and 20 bases lay in between. Germline-derived CDR1 and CDR2 are SEHNR and FQNEAQ (reference sequence). This CDR3 contains 15 residues. CDR3 sequence: CASSPPTDIVGGYTF. CDR3 DNA sequence: TGTGCCAGCAGCCCGCCCACAGATATAGTAGGTGGCTACACCTTC.

CDR3 residues: CSGSGRTWGTDTQYF. DNA for the CDR3: TGCAGCGGAAGCGGGAGAACCTGGGGCACAGATACGCAGTATTTT. V and J are TRBV29-1 and TRBJ2-3; 8 bases agree with TRBD2. The J segment lost 1 base and the V segment lost 7 bases, leaving 10 bases of the junction unmatched. Germline values: CDR1 SQVTM, CDR2 ANQGSEA. The CDR3 spans 15 residues.

This chain links TRBV7-2 with TRBJ1-1, with D unresolved. V shed 3 bases and J shed 7 bases, with 9 bases lying between them. CDR1 is SGHTA, CDR2 FQGNSA, per germline. CDR3 length: 12 residues. The CDR3: CASSFNTDEAFF. The CDR3 region has the DNA TGTGCCAGCAGCTTCAATACAGATGAAGCTTTCTTT.

The chain links TRBV19 to TRBJ2-2, with 10 bases fitting TRBD1. V lost 4 bases, J lost 4 bases, and 3 bases stayed unmatched. From germline, CDR1 is LNHDA and CDR2 SQIVND (reference sequence). The CDR3 is 15 amino acids. CDR3 region: CASSTGQGVTGELFF. The CDR3 nucleotides are TGTGCCAGTAGTACAGGACAGGGGGTCACCGGGGAGCTGTTTTTT. Drawing the rest from reference TRBV19 and TRBJ2-2, the complete variable domain is DGGITQSPKYLFRKEGQNVTLSCEQNLNHDAMYWYRQDPGQGLRLIYYSQIVNDFQKGDIAEGYSVSREKKESFPLTVTSAQKNPTAFYLCASSTGQGVTGELFFGEGSRLTVL.

The chain links TRBV21-1 to TRBJ1-5; TRBD1 is taken as the D call from the table, unchecked against the DNA. TRBV21-1 is reported as a pseudogene. The CDR3 has 15 amino acids. CDR3 coding DNA: TGTGCCAGCAGCACCAGGACAGGGGGTTATCAGCCCCAGCATTTT. This sequence encodes CASSTRTGGYQPQHF.

The chain combines TRBV7-9 with TRBJ2-7, with 7 positions matching TRBD1. This CDR3 is 17 amino acids long. V shed 1 base and J 2 bases; nucleotides not matched to a gene: 11. Germline CDR1 and CDR2: SEHNR and FQNEAQ (reference sequence). The CDR3 DNA sequence: TGTGCCAGCAGCTTAGGCTCACAGGGGCGATTCCCCTACGAGCAGTACTTC. Amino acid sequence: CASSLGSQGRFPYEQYF.

The chain recombines TRBV9 with TRBJ2-5; possible D gene TRBD2, 6 bases. The CDR3 spans 16 residues. Germline assignment: CDR1 SGDLS and CDR2 YYNGEE. V lost 3 bases and J lost 1, with 16 bases in between. This CDR3 reads CASSEDTGTAQETQYF. Written as DNA, the CDR3 is TGTGCCAGCAGCGAGGACACGGGGACTGCCCAAGAGACCCAGTACTTC. Complete variable domain (other parts from reference TRBV9 and TRBJ2-5): DSGVTQTPKHLITATGQRVTLRCSPRSGDLSVYWYQQSLDQGLQFLIQYYNGEERAKGNILERFSAQQFPDLHSELNLSSLELGDSALYFCASSEDTGTAQETQYFGPGTRLLVL.

The rearrangement joins TRBV10-3 to TRBJ2-1, with TRBD2 matching over 9 bases. Germline assignment: CDR1 ENHRY and CDR2 SYGVKD. CDR3 length equals 16 residues. V dropped 2 bases and J dropped 9; count of bases not matched to a gene: 11. The CDR3 loop is CAISETPRGGAVEQFF. In DNA, the CDR3 is TGTGCCATCAGTGAGACCCCGCGCGGGGGGGCCGTTGAGCAGTTCTTC.

The chain employs TRBV23-1 and TRBJ1-1, with TRBD1 as a possible D gene (6 bases). TRBV23-1 is identified as an open reading frame with a role that is uncertain. The CDR3 spans 16 residues. The V gene lost 0 bases and the J gene lost 1 base, with 12 bases spanning the gap. CDR3 bases: TGCGCCAGCAGTCAATCTGGGCAGGGGAAGAACACTGAAGCTTTCTTT. It specifies CASSQSGQGKNTEAFF.

V gene TRBV2 combines with J gene TRBJ1-2, with D possibly being TRBD1 (6 bases). Trimming cost V 2 bases and J 7 bases, with 17 bases left between them. This CDR3 region has 15 residues. Germline CDR1 is SNHLY and CDR2 is FYNNEI. The CDR3 is CASSEIGQGLGGYTF. In DNA, the CDR3 is TGTGCCAGCAGTGAAATTGGGCAGGGGCTTGGTGGCTACACCTTC.

The V gene is TRBV4-1, the J gene TRBJ1-1, with unresolved D. The CDR3 spans 15 residues. CDR1 is MGHRA, CDR2 YSYEKL, per germline. V shed 1 base and J shed 0 bases, with 9 bases lying between them. The CDR3 sequence is CASSQGDNMNTEAFF. CDR3 in DNA: TGCGCCAGCAGCCAAGGTGACAACATGAACACTGAAGCTTTCTTT.

The chain recombines TRBV11-2 with TRBJ1-2, with 7 nucleotides matching TRBD1. V lost 4 bases, J lost 7 bases, and 9 bases stayed unmatched. The CDR3 is 14 amino acids. Germline loops: CDR1 SGHAT, CDR2 FQNNGV. The CDR3 nucleotides read TGTGCCAGCAGCTCGATCCGGGACAGCGTTGGCTACACCTTC. Translated, it gives CASSSIRDSVGYTF. Using reference TRBV11-2 and TRBJ1-2 for the parts outside the CDR3, the full variable domain is EAGVAQSPRYKIIEKRQSVAFWCNPISGHATLYWYQQILGQGPKLLIQFQNNGVVDDSQLPKDRFSAERLKGVDSTLKIQPAKLEDSAVYLCASSSIRDSVGYTFGSGTRLTVV.

DNA for the CDR3: TGCGCCAGCAGCCAAATGCCGGGAGACTCCTACGAGCAGTACTTC. Residues: CASSQMPGDSYEQYF. The chain couples TRBV4-3 to TRBJ2-7; a possible D gene is TRBD2 (6 bases). The germline V gene encodes CDR1 LGHNA and CDR2 YSLEER. The germline V and J ends were trimmed by 2 bases and 0 bases, with 11 bases remaining between them. This CDR3 spans 15 amino acids.

This rearrangement joins TRBV9 to TRBJ2-7; TRBD1 might be the D (5 bases). The CDR3 runs to 14 residues. V lost 0 bases and J 0 bases, leaving 7 bases between the germline ends. Per the germline V gene, CDR1 is SGDLS and CDR2 is YYNGEE. CDR3 in amino acids: CASSVATGSYEQYF. As DNA, the CDR3 is TGTGCCAGCAGCGTAGCTACAGGCTCCTACGAGCAGTACTTC.

The J gene is TRBJ2-5, the V gene TRBV29-1; D is uncertain. V dropped 5 bases and J dropped 1 base, with 11 bases sitting between them. The CDR3 length is 13 residues. Germline V gene sequence: CDR1 SQVTM, CDR2 ANQGSEA. The CDR3, as DNA: TGCAGCGTTCCCCTAGAAATCCAAGAGACCCAGTACTTC. Translated, it gives CSVPLEIQETQYF. The whole variable domain, filled in from reference TRBV29-1 and TRBJ2-5, reads SAVISQKPSRDICQRGTSLTIQCQVDSQVTMMFWYRQQPGQSLTLIATANQGSEATYESGFVIDKFPISRPNLTFSTLTVSNMSPEDSSIYLCSVPLEIQETQYFGPGTRLLVL.

This chain joins TRBV5-1 and TRBJ2-3; TRBD2 matches at 7 bases. Trimming removed 4 bases from V and 6 bases from J; junction bases left unmatched: 17. The germline gives CDR1 SGHRS, CDR2 YFSETQ. The CDR3 extends over 17 amino acids. The CDR3 region is CASSHLYAGELRDTQYF. Written as DNA, the CDR3 is TGCGCCAGCAGCCACCTTTATGCGGGAGAGCTTAGGGATACGCAGTATTTT. Drawing the rest from reference TRBV5-1 and TRBJ2-3, the complete variable domain is KAGVTQTPRYLIKTRGQQVTLSCSPISGHRSVSWYQQTPGQGLQFLFEYFSETQRNKGNFPGRFSGRQFSNSRSEMNVSTLELGDSALYLCASSHLYAGELRDTQYFGPGTRLTVL.

The chain combines TRBV5-6 with TRBJ1-4, with D possibly being TRBD1 (5 bases). This CDR3 has 14 amino acids. The V gene lost 4 bases and the J gene lost 2 bases, with 9 bases spanning the gap. CDR1 and CDR2 (germline): SGHDT, YYEEEE. The CDR3 DNA sequence: TGTGCCAGCAGCAGGCAGGGTACTAATGAAAAACTGTTTTTT. This codes for CASSRQGTNEKLFF.

The chain joins TRBV29-1 to TRBJ2-7; TRBD2 aligns across 10 bases. The CDR3 runs 14 residues. CDR1 and CDR2 (germline): SQVTM, ANQGSEA. After removal of 6 bases from V and 4 bases from J, the junction contained 9 bases not matched to a gene. The CDR3 loop reads CSVSDRSGRYEQYF. The CDR3, as DNA: TGCAGCGTCTCCGACCGTAGCGGGAGGTACGAGCAGTACTTC.

The chain employs TRBV5-6 and TRBJ2-5; 11 nucleotides match TRBD2. CDR1 and CDR2 from the germline V gene are SGHDT and YYEEEE. The V gene end was trimmed by 4 bases and the J gene end by 3 bases; junction bases not matched to a gene: 17. The CDR3 is 19 amino acids. CDR3 sequence: CASSTGVFGLAGSEETQYF. CDR3 DNA sequence: TGTGCCAGCAGCACAGGGGTCTTTGGACTAGCGGGTTCGGAAGAGACCCAGTACTTC.

V usage is TRBV7-2 and J usage is TRBJ1-3; D remains ambiguous. The CDR3 spans 15 residues. Looked up from germline, CDR1 is SGHTA and CDR2 is FQGNSA. The V gene lost 1 base and the J gene lost 2 bases, with 9 bases spanning the gap. The CDR3 sequence: CASSLDRPPGNTIYF. The CDR3 coding sequence is TGTGCCAGCAGCTTAGACAGACCCCCTGGAAACACCATATATTTT.

This sequence joins TRBV5-1 and TRBJ1-4; D gene uncertain. Trimming shortened V by 4 bases and J by 4 bases, and 14 bases separated the two germline ends. Germline lookup yields CDR1 SGHRS and CDR2 YFSETQ. The CDR3 runs to 15 residues. CDR3 loop: CASSPRGVHNEKLFF. CDR3 coding DNA: TGCGCCAGCAGCCCCCGAGGAGTTCATAATGAAAAACTGTTTTTT.

The rearrangement uses TRBV27 and TRBJ1-2, with D uncertain. Germline CDR1 is MNHEY and CDR2 is SMNVEV (reference sequence). CDR3 length: 14 amino acids. Between the trimmed V and J ends, which lost 3 bases and 8 bases, there was a span of 16 bases. The CDR3 sequence: CASSFSESPIGYTF. The CDR3, as DNA: TGTGCCAGCAGTTTTTCCGAGAGCCCTATCGGCTACACCTTC.

This clone was counted once. The gene calls are TRBV6-6 and TRBJ2-1; D uncertain. The CDR3 has 14 residues. V was clipped by 2 bases and J by 3 bases, with 8 bases between them. CDR1 is MNHNY and CDR2 is SVGAGI in the germline V gene (reference sequence). CDR3 protein: CASSYVRYYNEQFF. The DNA of the CDR3 is TGTGCCAGCAGTTACGTCAGGTACTACAATGAGCAGTTCTTC.

The V gene is TRBV9, the J gene TRBJ1-4; D is undetermined. CDR1 SGDLS and CDR2 YYNGEE come from the germline V gene. The CDR3 extends over 13 amino acids. Trimming took 4 bases from V and 13 from J, leaving 17 bases between them. The CDR3: CASSSEEGGRLFF. The CDR3 DNA is TGTGCCAGCAGCTCAGAGGAGGGAGGCAGACTGTTTTTT.

The chain has TRBV6-5 and TRBJ2-7, with 7 bases matching TRBD1. Germline CDR1 reads MNHEY; CDR2 reads SVGAGI. This CDR3 has 15 amino acids. Trimming removed 8 bases from V and 2 bases from J; junction bases left unmatched: 12. In nucleotides, the CDR3 is TGTGCCAGCCGGTGGCGGACAGGTGAGACCTACGAGCAGTACTTC. It specifies CASRWRTGETYEQYF.

The gene calls are TRBV5-1 and TRBJ2-2, with TRBD1 as a possible D gene (6 bases). V was shortened by 9 bases and J by 6 bases, with 21 bases between the two germline ends. Germline V gives CDR1 SGHRS, CDR2 YFSETQ. The CDR3 runs 15 residues. In nucleotides, the CDR3 is TGCGCCACCAATCCAGGGGCGGTTAGTGCCGGGGAGCTGTTTTTT. Protein sequence: CATNPGAVSAGELFF.

The rearrangement links TRBV18 to TRBJ1-6, with D maybe TRBD1 (6 bases). The V gene lost 3 bases and the J gene lost 11 bases, with 14 bases spanning the gap. This CDR3 comprises 14 residues. CDR1 and CDR2 from the germline V gene are KGHSH and LQKENI. CDR3 nucleotide sequence: TGTGCCAGCTCACCGTCAGGGGCGGATACACCCCTCCACTTT. Its translation: CASSPSGADTPLHF.

The V gene is TRBV7-2, the J gene TRBJ1-2; TRBD1 might be the D (6 bases). Germline V CDR1 and CDR2: SGHTA, FQGNSA. V lost 5 bases to trimming and J lost 5 bases, with 21 bases between them. There are 16 residues in the CDR3. Here the CDR3 reads CASSRDTASLSYGYTF. The CDR3 DNA is TGTGCCAGCAGCCGGGACACGGCCTCGCTTTCATATGGCTACACCTTC.

This clone was observed a handful of times. The rearrangement joins TRBV15 to TRBJ1-3; D is undetermined. The CDR3 extends over 15 amino acids. V gave up 0 bases and J gave up 0 bases, with 6 bases separating them. Germline lookup yields CDR1 LNHNV and CDR2 YYDKDF (reference sequence). The CDR3 reads CATSRDSVSGNTIYF. The CDR3 DNA reads as TGTGCCACCAGCAGAGATTCGGTCTCTGGAAACACCATATATTTT.

This clone appeared once. J is TRBJ2-2 and V is TRBV4-3, with TRBD2 identical over 9 bases. Trimming took 4 bases from V and 5 from J; bases not matched to a gene: 5. Germline assignment: CDR1 LGHNA and CDR2 YSLEER. The CDR3 runs to 15 residues. CDR3 bases: TGCGCCAGCAGCCGAAGCGGGGGGAGGACCGGGGAGCTGTTTTTT. Its translation: CASSRSGGRTGELFF.

This sequence joins TRBV7-9 and TRBJ2-5, with a tentative D call TRBD2 (6 bases). CDR1 SEHNR and CDR2 FQNEAQ come from the germline V gene (reference sequence). The CDR3 has 15 residues. V was cut by 5 bases and J by 5 bases, with 18 bases left in between. The CDR3 loop reads CASSPRAPGRETQYF. The CDR3 bases are TGTGCCAGCAGCCCGCGAGCCCCGGGGAGGGAGACCCAGTACTTC.